Following are 8 T cell receptor beta chains from one sample sequenced in a study of T cell responses to AZD1222 COVID-19 vaccine. Measured with immunoSEQ multiplex PCR; TCRdb has only the in-frame clones, and not every one. There are some 190,000 clones in the sample; less than 95% occur only once, and around 1.8% lies in the top ten. This specimen was peripheral blood, taken 28 days after the second dose of the MenACWY control vaccine. The receptor source for this set is an adult who received the MenACWY meningococcal vaccine as a control.

The chain is built from TRBV6-5 and TRBJ1-1; 7 bases are shared with TRBD1. Trimming at V came to 6 bases and at J to 7 bases, leaving 2 bases not matched to a gene. CDR3 size: 11 residues. Germline CDR1 and CDR2: MNHEY and SVGAGI. CDR3 bases: TGTGCCAGCAGGAGGGACAGTGAAGCTTTCTTT. It codes for CASRRDSEAFF.

V usage is TRBV7-9 and J usage is TRBJ2-1; TRBD2 agrees at 8 bases. The CDR3 covers 15 residues. V shed 6 bases and J 1 base; nucleotides not matched to a gene: 5. CDR1 and CDR2 from the germline V gene are SEHNR and FQNEAQ (reference sequence). In nucleotides, the CDR3 is TGTGCCAGCAGTCCAAGCGGGAGTTCCTACAATGAGCAGTTCTTC. Amino acid sequence: CASSPSGSSYNEQFF.

V and J are TRBV5-1 and TRBJ2-5; 7 bases are shared with TRBD1. V gave up 4 bases and J gave up 4 bases; unmatched junction bases: 7. Germline CDR1 is SGHRS and CDR2 is YFSETQ. The CDR3 loop spans 14 amino acids. The CDR3 is CASSPTGVGETQYF. The CDR3 DNA reads as TGCGCCAGCAGCCCTACAGGGGTAGGAGAGACCCAGTACTTC.

The chain has TRBV7-9 and TRBJ2-2; no clear D gene. V lost 5 bases and J lost 3, with 10 bases in between. The CDR3 has 14 residues. Germline CDR1 SEHNR, CDR2 FQNEAQ (reference sequence). CDR3 nucleotides: TGTGCCAGCAGCCCCGGAAGCTACACCGGGGAGCTGTTTTTT. Its translation is CASSPGSYTGELFF.

The chain links TRBV6-2 or TRBV6-3 to TRBJ1-2; 7 bases agree with TRBD1. The CDR3 is 14 amino acids. The V and J ends lost 2 bases and 4 bases, in that order; junction bases with no gene match: 4. Germline loops: CDR1 MNHEY, CDR2 SVGEGT. The CDR3 sequence is CASSYAGQLYGYTF. The CDR3 DNA follows: TGTGCCAGCAGTTACGCGGGACAGCTCTATGGCTACACCTTC.

The chain uses TRBV28 and TRBJ2-4; 11 bases match TRBD2. The ends lost 6 bases at V and 6 bases at J; junction bases unmatched: 10. CDR3 length: 16 residues. Germline V gene data show CDR1 as MDHEN and CDR2 as SYDVKM. The CDR3 protein is CASSSLAGGGVNIQYF. CDR3 in DNA: TGTGCCAGCAGCTCCCTAGCGGGAGGAGGGGTAAACATTCAGTACTTC.

The chain is built from TRBV4-3 and TRBJ2-3; D perhaps matches TRBD2 (5 bases). V dropped 2 bases and J dropped 0 bases, with 9 bases sitting between them. Germline CDR1 LGHNA, CDR2 YSLEER. The CDR3 is 15 residues long. CDR3 in DNA: TGCGCCAGCAGCCAACTAGCTGCTAGCACAGATACGCAGTATTTT. This encodes CASSQLAASTDTQYF.

This chain uses TRBV6-1 with TRBJ2-2; D is tentatively TRBD1 or TRBD2 (5 bases each). Germline assignment: CDR1 MNHNS and CDR2 SASEGT. This CDR3 region has 15 residues. V lost 6 bases and J lost 3, with 14 bases in between. CDR3: CASSSIRGDTGELFF. The CDR3 DNA follows: TGTGCCAGCAGCTCAATACGAGGGGACACCGGGGAGCTGTTTTTT.